This record looks at one T cell receptor (beta chain) sequence and its context. Antigen: not known. This may arise from a read error, as a much more abundant clone is one base away. CDR1 is SGHDN and CDR2 is FVKESK in the germline V gene. CDR3 size: 12 residues. The V end was cut by 2 bases, the J end by 1 base, with 0 bases between. Produced via immunoSEQ multiplex PCR; TCRdb's table is partial and in-frame only. The sample yields around 150,000 clones, approximately 89% seen once. These data come from a study of T cell responses to AZD1222 COVID-19 vaccine. General study results and limits: Donors were chiefly white British, with a greater number of females, and clonal diversity was perhaps underestimated. Mapped onto spike, vaccine-associated CD4 TCRs spanned it and were dominant at 160-218 and 743-854.

Sample: peripheral blood, taken on day 0 of AZD1222 vaccination. This TCR was recovered from an adult in good health. The chain has TRBV14 and TRBJ1-3; D is unresolved. CDR3 nucleotides: TGTGCCAGCAGCCAATCTGGAAACACCATATATTTT. Its translation is CASSQSGNTIYF.